Shown below are 15 T cell receptor beta chains from a single sample sequenced in a study of vaccination effects on CD4 cells after COVID-19. The data were produced by immunoSEQ multiplex PCR, yet TCRdb's version contains in-frame clones alone and is incomplete. The sample lists 25,000 to 35,000 clones, roughly 80% occurring once. Their antigen targets remain unknown. Prior to sequencing, the ViraFEST assay stimulated PBMC with viral peptide pools, which expanded the antigen-specific CD4+ T cells. Culture lasted about 11 days before CD4+ T cell isolation. The vaccine given was either BNT162b2 or mRNA-1273, in two doses. This specimen was CD4+ T cells from PBMCs cultured with HCoV-NL63 spike peptides, taken after COVID-19 vaccination. The receptor source for this set is a human donor who received a COVID-19 vaccine. Some clones in this sample may be carry-over from other donors' samples.

The chain is built from TRBV5-6 and TRBJ2-3; 8 bases line up with TRBD1. This CDR3 is built from 15 residues. V trimming: 0 bases; J trimming: 2 bases; junction bases outside the gene matches: 2. CDR1 is SGHDT and CDR2 is YYEEEE in the germline V gene. CDR3: CASSLDQGATDTQYF. Here the CDR3 DNA reads TGTGCCAGCAGCTTGGATCAGGGGGCCACAGATACGCAGTATTTT.

The rearrangement links TRBV5-1 to TRBJ1-4; a weak D match, TRBD1 (5 bases). The CDR3 is 14 residues long. V was clipped by 5 bases and J by 4 bases, with 12 bases between them. Germline CDR1 reads SGHRS; CDR2 reads YFSETQ. The CDR3 sequence is CASREQASNEKLFF. In nucleotides, the CDR3 is TGCGCCAGCAGAGAACAGGCTAGTAATGAAAAACTGTTTTTT. The full variable domain, its missing parts supplied by reference TRBV5-1 and TRBJ1-4, is KAGVTQTPRYLIKTRGQQVTLSCSPISGHRSVSWYQQTPGQGLQFLFEYFSETQRNKGNFPGRFSGRQFSNSRSEMNVSTLELGDSALYLCASREQASNEKLFFGSGTQLSVL.

As regards this clone: This CDR3 is missing its conserved last phenylalanine or tryptophan, likely due to a read error. It is unclear where the CDR3 begins or ends on the DNA, so no DNA is shown, and the CDR3 is as TCRdb lists it. V and J are TRBV11-2 and TRBJ2-7; the D segment call TRBD2 is taken from the table without a DNA check. The CDR3 numbers 9 amino acids, ends counted. CDR1 and CDR2 from the germline V gene are SGHAT and FQNNGV. The CDR3 sequence is CASSLGFAG.

V and J are TRBV11-2 and TRBJ1-1; D is perhaps TRBD1 (5 bases). Germline-derived CDR1 and CDR2 are SGHAT and FQNNGV. The CDR3 loop spans 15 amino acids. The germline V and J ends were trimmed by 5 bases and 1 base, with 14 bases remaining between them. The CDR3 here is CASSLQRQTNTEAFF. The CDR3 nucleotides are TGTGCCAGCAGCCTACAGAGACAGACGAACACTGAAGCTTTCTTT.

The CDR3 DNA sequence: TGTGCCAGCAGCTTAGGGTTGGGGGTATCCTACGAGCAGTACGTC. Amino acid sequence: CASSLGLGVSYEQYV. The rearrangement uses TRBV5-5 and TRBJ2-7; tentatively, D is TRBD1 or TRBD2 (5 bases each). This CDR3 region has 15 residues. Germline CDR1 SGHKS, CDR2 YYEKEE (reference sequence). V lost 2 bases and J 1 base, leaving 13 bases between the germline ends.

This chain joins TRBV5-8 and TRBJ2-3; D possibly corresponds to TRBD2 (6 bases). Trimming stripped 1 base from V and 0 bases from J, with 9 bases between. The CDR3 covers 15 residues. Looked up from germline, CDR1 is SGHTS and CDR2 is YDEGEE. The CDR3 region is CASSLFGGSTDTQYF. The CDR3 DNA reads as TGTGCCAGCAGCTTGTTTGGGGGGAGCACAGATACGCAGTATTTT.

This chain links TRBV7-8 with TRBJ1-2; 9 nucleotides align to TRBD1. CDR3 length: 15 amino acids. V gave up 5 bases and J gave up 4 bases; unmatched junction bases: 8. CDR1 and CDR2 (germline): SGHVS, FQNEAQ. CDR3 amino acids: CASSQNRGPGYGYTF. DNA of the CDR3: TGTGCCAGCAGCCAAAACAGGGGGCCCGGCTATGGCTACACCTTC.

J is TRBJ2-7 and V is TRBV5-1; D is unresolved. CDR1 and CDR2 from the germline V gene are SGHRS and YFSETQ. The CDR3 runs to 14 residues. Trimming took off 3 bases at V and 2 bases at J, with 12 bases between the two ends. CDR3 DNA: TGCGCCAGCAGCTCGGGTCCCCCGGCCTACGAGCAGTACGTC. Its translation: CASSSGPPAYEQYV.

The chain joins TRBV2 to TRBJ2-5; 9 nucleotides match TRBD1. CDR1 SNHLY and CDR2 FYNNEI come from the germline V gene. V shed 4 bases, J shed 7 bases, and the junction held 10 bases outside the gene matches. This CDR3 is 15 amino acids long. The CDR3 region has the DNA TGTGCCAGCAGTGCAGAGACAGGGGGAGGAAGGACCCAGTACTTC. It encodes CASSAETGGGRTQYF. The full variable domain, rest sourced from reference TRBV2 and TRBJ2-5, is EPEVTQTPSHQVTQMGQEVILRCVPISNHLYFYWYRQILGQKVEFLVSFYNNEISEKSEIFDDQFSVERPDGSNFTLKIRSTKLEDSAMYFCASSAETGGGRTQYFGPGTRLLVL.

CDR3 protein: CASSSRGSTDTQYF. The CDR3 bases are TGTGCCAGCAGCTCCCGAGGTAGCACAGATACGCAGTATTTT. The V gene is TRBV9, the J gene TRBJ2-3; D is unclear. Trimming removed 4 bases at V and 0 bases at J, with 9 bases between. CDR3 length: 14 residues. Germline V lookup: CDR1 SGDLS, CDR2 YYNGEE.

This chain links TRBV6-5 with TRBJ1-5; D not certain. The V gene's germline CDR1 is MNHEY and CDR2 SVGAGI. Trimming shortened V by 6 bases and J by 1 base, and 13 bases separated the two germline ends. CDR3 length: 15 residues. The CDR3 region is CASSAIPGSNQPQHF. The DNA for the CDR3 is TGTGCCAGCAGCGCAATCCCTGGCAGCAATCAGCCCCAGCATTTT.

This rearrangement joins TRBV5-1 to TRBJ2-1; D call uncertain. Trimming removed 2 bases at V and 3 bases at J, with 0 bases between. The germline V gene has CDR1 SGHRS and CDR2 YFSETQ. The CDR3 is 11 amino acids. CDR3 DNA: TGCGCCAGCAGCTTCTACAATGAGCAGTTCTTC. Its translation is CASSFYNEQFF. The full variable domain, with the rest looked up from reference TRBV5-1 and TRBJ2-1, is KAGVTQTPRYLIKTRGQQVTLSCSPISGHRSVSWYQQTPGQGLQFLFEYFSETQRNKGNFPGRFSGRQFSNSRSEMNVSTLELGDSALYLCASSFYNEQFFGPGTRLTVL.

V gene TRBV4-3 combines with J gene TRBJ1-1; maybe TRBD1 (6 bases). V shed 2 bases and J shed 1 base, with 11 bases lying between them. This CDR3 has 15 residues. Germline CDR1 and CDR2: LGHNA and YSLEER. The DNA of the CDR3 is TGCGCCAGCAGCCAAACGTCGGGACAGAACACTGAAGCTTTCTTT. Translating gives CASSQTSGQNTEAFF.

J is TRBJ1-5 and V is TRBV27; 9 bases agree with TRBD1. The J segment lost 3 bases and the V segment lost 6 bases, leaving 3 bases of the junction unmatched. The length of the CDR3 is 14 residues. Germline V gives CDR1 MNHEY, CDR2 SMNVEV (reference sequence). DNA of the CDR3: TGTGCCAGCAGCCGGACAGGGGACAATCAGCCCCAGCATTTT. It codes for CASSRTGDNQPQHF.

This clone was counted a single time. The genes are TRBV5-8 and TRBJ1-4; D is uncertain. Germline CDR1 is SGHTS and CDR2 is YDEGEE. V was trimmed by 2 bases and J by 4 bases, leaving 9 bases between them. CDR3 size: 14 residues. The CDR3 bases are TGTGCCAGCAGCTTAGGAGACCTTAATGAAAAACTGTTTTTT. Protein product: CASSLGDLNEKLFF.